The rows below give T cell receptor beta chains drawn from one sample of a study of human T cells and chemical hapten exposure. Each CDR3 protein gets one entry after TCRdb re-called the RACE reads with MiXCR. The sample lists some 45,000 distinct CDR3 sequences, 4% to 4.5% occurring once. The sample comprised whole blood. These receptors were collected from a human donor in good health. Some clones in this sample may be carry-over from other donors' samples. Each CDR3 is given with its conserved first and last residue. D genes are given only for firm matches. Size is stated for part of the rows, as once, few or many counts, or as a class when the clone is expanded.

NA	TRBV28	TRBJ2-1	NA	CASSFDAPSYEQFF	TGTGCCAGCAGTTTTGACGCCCCGTCCTATGAGCAGTTCTTC
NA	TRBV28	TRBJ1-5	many	CASRSANGRTYSNQPQHF	TGTGCCAGCAGAAGTGCAAACGGACGGACCTATAGCAATCAGCCCCAGCATTTT
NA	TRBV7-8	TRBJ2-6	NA	CASSLGSGRSYSGANVLTF	TGTGCCAGCAGCTTAGGGTCGGGACGGTCATACTCTGGGGCCAACGTCCTGACTTTC
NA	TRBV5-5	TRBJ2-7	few	CASSLASGIRSYEQYF	TGTGCCAGCAGCTTGGCCTCAGGGATTCGCTCCTACGAGCAGTACTTC
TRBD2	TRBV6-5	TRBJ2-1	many	CASSYGSIAGYNEQFF	TGTGCCAGCAGTTACGGGTCAATAGCGGGATACAATGAGCAGTTCTTC
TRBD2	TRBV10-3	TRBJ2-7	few	CAISRRTSGRVSYEQYF	TGTGCCATCTCAAGGAGAACTAGCGGGAGGGTCTCCTACGAGCAGTACTTC
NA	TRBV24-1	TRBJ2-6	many	CATGRSQGGLSGANVLTF	TGTGCCACCGGTCGTTCACAGGGAGGGCTCTCTGGGGCCAACGTCCTGACTTTC
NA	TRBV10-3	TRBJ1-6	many	CAISESGKGSYNSPLHF	TGTGCCATCAGTGAGTCGGGTAAAGGCTCCTATAATTCACCCCTCCACTTT
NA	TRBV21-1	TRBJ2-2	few	CASSKGDYTNTGELFF	TGTGCCAGCAGCAAGGGGGACTACACGAACACCGGGGAGCTGTTTTTT
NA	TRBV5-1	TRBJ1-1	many	CASSGGGMNTEAFF	TGCGCCAGCAGTGGAGGAGGGATGAACACTGAAGCTTTCTTT
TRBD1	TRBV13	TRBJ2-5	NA	CASSPMTGQGVETQYF	TGTGCCAGCAGCCCCATGACGGGACAGGGGGTAGAGACCCAGTACTTC
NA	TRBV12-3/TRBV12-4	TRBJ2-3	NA	CASGWSTDTQYF	TGTGCCAGCGGTTGGAGCACAGATACGCAGTATTTT
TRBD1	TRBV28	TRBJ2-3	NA	CASSPTGSTDTQYF	TGTGCCAGCAGTCCGACAGGGAGCACAGATACGCAGTATTTT
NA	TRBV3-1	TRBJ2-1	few	CASSPARGLNEQFF	TGTGCCAGCAGCCCTGCCCGAGGGCTCAATGAGCAGTTCTTC
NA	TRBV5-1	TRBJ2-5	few	CASSPDRALQETQYF	TGCGCCAGCAGCCCGGACAGAGCTTTACAAGAGACCCAGTACTTC
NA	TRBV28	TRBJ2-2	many	CASSRRDVTGELFF	TGTGCCAGCAGCCGCCGGGACGTCACCGGGGAGCTGTTTTTT
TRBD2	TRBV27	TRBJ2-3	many	CASSSIPQLAGVTDTQYF	TGTGCCAGCAGTTCGATACCCCAACTAGCGGGAGTTACAGATACGCAGTATTTT
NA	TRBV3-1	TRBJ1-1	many	CASSPGRLNTEAFF	TGTGCCAGCAGCCCGGGACGTTTGAACACTGAAGCTTTCTTT
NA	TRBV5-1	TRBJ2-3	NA	CASSSSPSTDTQYF	TGCGCCAGCAGCTCCTCTCCGAGCACAGATACGCAGTATTTT
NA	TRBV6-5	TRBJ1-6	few	CASSPRGVSSYNSPLHF	TGTGCCAGCAGTCCCCGGGGAGTTAGCTCCTATAATTCACCCCTCCACTTT
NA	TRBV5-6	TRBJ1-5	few	CASSLWAGLAQPQHF	TGTGCCAGCAGTCTATGGGCAGGGCTCGCTCAGCCCCAGCATTTT
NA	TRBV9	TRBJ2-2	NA	CASSVATMGLNTGELFF	TGTGCCAGCAGCGTAGCTACGATGGGCCTCAACACCGGGGAGCTGTTTTTT
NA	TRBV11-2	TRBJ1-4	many	CASSSLGRKRANEKLFF	TGTGCCAGCAGCTCGCTAGGACGGAAAAGGGCTAATGAAAAACTGTTTTTT
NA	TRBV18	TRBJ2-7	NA	CASSPLVGSYEQYF	TGTGCCAGCTCACCACTTGTAGGGAGCTACGAGCAGTACTTC
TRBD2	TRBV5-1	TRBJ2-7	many	CASKGREGHYEQYF	TGCGCCAGCAAGGGGCGGGAGGGCCACTACGAGCAGTACTTC
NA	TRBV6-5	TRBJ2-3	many	CASSSAMSDTQYF	TGTGCCAGTTCTAGCGCAATGTCAGATACGCAGTATTTT
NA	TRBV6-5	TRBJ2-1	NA	CASKRPSYNEQFF	TGTGCCAGCAAGAGGCCTTCCTACAATGAGCAGTTCTTC
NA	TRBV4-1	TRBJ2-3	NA	CASSQDRRRYF	TGCGCCAGCAGCCAAGATCGTCGGAGGTATTTT
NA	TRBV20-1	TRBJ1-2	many	CSARADGNYGYTF	TGCAGTGCTAGAGCCGACGGTAACTATGGCTACACCTTC
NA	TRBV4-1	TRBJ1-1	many	CASSQGGRTEAFF	TGCGCCAGCAGCCAAGGGGGGCGGACTGAAGCTTTCTTT
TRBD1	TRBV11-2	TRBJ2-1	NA	CASSNHRQGLYNEQFF	TGTGCCAGCAGCAACCACCGACAGGGCCTCTACAATGAGCAGTTCTTC
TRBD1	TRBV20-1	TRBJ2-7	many	CSARDVQGVRYEQYF	TGCAGTGCTAGAGATGTTCAGGGGGTAAGATACGAGCAGTACTTC
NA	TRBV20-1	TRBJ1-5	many	CSARTGRGQPQHF	TGCAGTGCTAGAACGGGGAGGGGACAGCCCCAGCATTTT
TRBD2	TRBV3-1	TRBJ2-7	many	CASSLNDGRSYF	TGTGCCAGCAGCCTTAATGACGGGAGGTCTTACTTC
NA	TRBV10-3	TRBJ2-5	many	CAISETGPEETQYF	TGTGCCATCAGTGAAACAGGGCCCGAAGAGACCCAGTACTTC
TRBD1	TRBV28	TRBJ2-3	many	CASKLGTGVETQYF	TGTGCCAGCAAATTAGGGACAGGCGTAGAGACGCAGTATTTT
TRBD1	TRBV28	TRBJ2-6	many	CASSRQGAAGANVLTF	TGTGCCAGCAGTAGACAGGGGGCCGCCGGGGCCAACGTCCTGACTTTC
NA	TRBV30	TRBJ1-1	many	CAWSVRSPLNTEAFF	TGTGCCTGGAGTGTACGGTCACCCTTGAACACTGAAGCTTTCTTT
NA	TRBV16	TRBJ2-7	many	CASSQGTPYEQYF	TGTGCCAGCAGCCAAGGGACACCCTACGAGCAGTACTTC
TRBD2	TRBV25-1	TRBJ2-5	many	CASSRPRGYETQYF	TGTGCCAGCAGTCGTCCGCGGGGGTATGAGACCCAGTACTTC
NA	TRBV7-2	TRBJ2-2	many	CASSLSSRNTGELFF	TGTGCCAGCAGCTTATCTAGCAGGAACACCGGGGAGCTGTTTTTT
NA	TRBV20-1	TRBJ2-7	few	CSASGTGSSYEQYF	TGCAGTGCGTCCGGGACGGGGAGCTCCTACGAGCAGTACTTC
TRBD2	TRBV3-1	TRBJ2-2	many	CASSQGPPVAGFAGELFF	TGTGCCAGCAGCCAAGGACCCCCGGTAGCGGGATTCGCCGGGGAGCTGTTTTTT
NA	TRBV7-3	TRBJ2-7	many	CASSLMVAEPYEQYF	TGTGCCAGCAGCTTAATGGTCGCGGAACCCTACGAGCAGTACTTC
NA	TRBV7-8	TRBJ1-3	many	CASSVGNTIYF	TGTGCCAGCAGCGTCGGAAACACCATATATTTT
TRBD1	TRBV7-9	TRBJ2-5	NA	CASSPPTGGGRKTQYF	TGTGCCAGCAGCCCACCGACAGGGGGTGGAAGGAAGACCCAGTACTTC
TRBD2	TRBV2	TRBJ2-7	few	CASRSGRGSEQYF	TGTGCCAGCAGGAGCGGGAGGGGAAGCGAGCAGTACTTC
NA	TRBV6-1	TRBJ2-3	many	CASRGLGDTQYF	TGTGCCAGCAGGGGATTGGGGGATACGCAGTATTTT
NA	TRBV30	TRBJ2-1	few	CAWSAGPINEQFF	TGTGCCTGGAGTGCGGGACCGATCAATGAGCAGTTCTTC
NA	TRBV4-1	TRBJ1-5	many	CASSPSAASNQPQHF	TGCGCCAGCAGCCCCTCGGCAGCTAGCAATCAGCCCCAGCATTTT
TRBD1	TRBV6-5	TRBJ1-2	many	CASSYFSGGGYGYTF	TGTGCCAGCAGTTACTTTTCAGGGGGGGGCTATGGCTACACCTTC
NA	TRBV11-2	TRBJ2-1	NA	CASSLARLPEGGNEQFF	TGTGCCAGCAGCTTAGCCAGACTACCCGAGGGAGGCAATGAGCAGTTCTTC
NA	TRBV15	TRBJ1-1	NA	CATSRDQLNTEAFF	TGTGCCACCAGCAGAGATCAACTCAACACTGAAGCTTTCTTT
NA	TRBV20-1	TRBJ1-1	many	CSARGGNTEAFF	TGCAGTGCTAGAGGAGGGAACACTGAAGCTTTCTTT
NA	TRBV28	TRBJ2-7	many	CASSSGLGGAYYEQYF	TGTGCCAGCAGTTCAGGGCTTGGCGGCGCCTACTACGAGCAGTACTTC